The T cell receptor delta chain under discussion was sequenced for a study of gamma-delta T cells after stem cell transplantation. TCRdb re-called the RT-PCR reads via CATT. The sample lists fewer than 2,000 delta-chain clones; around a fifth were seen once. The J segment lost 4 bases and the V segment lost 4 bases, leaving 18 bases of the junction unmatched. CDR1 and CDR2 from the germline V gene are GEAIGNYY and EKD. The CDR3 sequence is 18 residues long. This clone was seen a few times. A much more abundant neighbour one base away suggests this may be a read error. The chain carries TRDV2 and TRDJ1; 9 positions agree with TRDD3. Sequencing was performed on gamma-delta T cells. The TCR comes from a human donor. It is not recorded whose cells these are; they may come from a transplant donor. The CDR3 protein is CACETVDGGDGGYDKLIF. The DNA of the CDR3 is TGTGCCTGTGAGACCGTGGACGGGGGTGATGGGGGATACGATAAACTCATCTTT.